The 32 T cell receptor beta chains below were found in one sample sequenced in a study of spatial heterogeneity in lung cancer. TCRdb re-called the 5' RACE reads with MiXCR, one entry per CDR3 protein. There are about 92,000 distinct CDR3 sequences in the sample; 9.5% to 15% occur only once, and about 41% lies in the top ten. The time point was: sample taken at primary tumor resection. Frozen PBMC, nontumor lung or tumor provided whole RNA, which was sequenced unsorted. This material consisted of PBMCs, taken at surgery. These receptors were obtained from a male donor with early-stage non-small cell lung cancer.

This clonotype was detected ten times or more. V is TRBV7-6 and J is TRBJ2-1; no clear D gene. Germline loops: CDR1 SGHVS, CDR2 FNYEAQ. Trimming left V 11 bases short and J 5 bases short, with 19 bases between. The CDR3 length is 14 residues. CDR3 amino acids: CACGGRPPNNEQFF. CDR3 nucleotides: TGTGCCTGCGGTGGGCGTCCCCCCAACAATGAGCAGTTCTTC. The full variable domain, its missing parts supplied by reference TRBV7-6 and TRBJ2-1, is GAGVSQSPRYKVTKRGQDVALRCDPISGHVSLYWYRQALGQGPEFLTYFNYEAQQDKSGLPNDRFSAERPEGSISTLTIQRTEQRDSAMYRCACGGRPPNNEQFFGPGTRLTVL.

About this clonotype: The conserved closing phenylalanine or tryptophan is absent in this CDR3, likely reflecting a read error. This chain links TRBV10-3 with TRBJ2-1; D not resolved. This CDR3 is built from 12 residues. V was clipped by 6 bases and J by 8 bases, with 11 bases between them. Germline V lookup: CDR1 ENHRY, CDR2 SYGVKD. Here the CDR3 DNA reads TGTGCCATCAGCCAGACCAGCGATGAGCAGTTCCTC. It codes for CAISQTSDEQFL.

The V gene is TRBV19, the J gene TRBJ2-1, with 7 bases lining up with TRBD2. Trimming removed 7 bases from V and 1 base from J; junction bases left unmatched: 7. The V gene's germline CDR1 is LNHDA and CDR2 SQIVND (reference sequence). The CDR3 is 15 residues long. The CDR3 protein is CASTSGTTSYNEQFF. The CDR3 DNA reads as TGTGCCAGTACCTCCGGGACTACATCCTACAATGAGCAGTTCTTC.

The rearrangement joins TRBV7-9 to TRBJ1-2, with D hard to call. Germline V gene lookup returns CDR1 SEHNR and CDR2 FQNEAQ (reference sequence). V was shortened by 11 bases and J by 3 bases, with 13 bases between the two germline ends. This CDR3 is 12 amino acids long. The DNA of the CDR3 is TGTGCCGTCTCTCCCGCAGACTATGGCTACACCTTC. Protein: CAVSPADYGYTF.

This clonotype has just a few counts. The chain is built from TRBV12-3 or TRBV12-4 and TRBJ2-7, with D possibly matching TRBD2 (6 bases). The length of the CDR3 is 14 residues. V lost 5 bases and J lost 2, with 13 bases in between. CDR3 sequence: CASSPAGLAYEQYF. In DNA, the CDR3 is TGTGCCAGCAGTCCAGCGGGCCTCGCCTACGAGCAGTACTTC.

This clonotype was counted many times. For the CDR3, the DNA is TGCGCCAGCAGCTGGCGGGGCTCTGGAAACACCATATATTTT. Residues: CASSWRGSGNTIYF. The chain is built from TRBV5-1 and TRBJ1-3; D is unresolved. This CDR3 comprises 14 residues. Between the trimmed V and J ends, which lost 3 bases and 0 bases, there was a span of 7 bases. CDR1 is SGHRS and CDR2 is YFSETQ in the germline V gene.

The CDR3 here is CASHDRGNNEQFF. For the CDR3, the DNA is TGTGCCAGCCACGACAGGGGAAACAATGAGCAGTTCTTC. The rearrangement links TRBV5-5 to TRBJ2-1, with 8 bases matching TRBD1. Germline CDR1 SGHKS, CDR2 YYEKEE (reference sequence). The CDR3 is made up of 13 amino acids. With 7 bases clipped from V and 5 bases from J, the junction kept 5 bases outside the gene matches. Full variable domain (remainder filled in from reference TRBV5-5 and TRBJ2-1): DAGVTQSPTHLIKTRGQQVTLRCSPISGHKSVSWYQQVLGQGPQFIFQYYEKEERGRGNFPDRFSARQFPNYSSELNVNALLLGDSALYLCASHDRGNNEQFFGPGTRLTVL.

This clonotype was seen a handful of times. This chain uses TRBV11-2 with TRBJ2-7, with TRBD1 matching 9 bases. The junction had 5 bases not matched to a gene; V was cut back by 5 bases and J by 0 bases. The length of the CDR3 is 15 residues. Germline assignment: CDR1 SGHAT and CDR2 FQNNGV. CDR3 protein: CASSPGTGFSYEQYF. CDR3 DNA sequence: TGTGCCAGCAGCCCCGGGACAGGGTTCTCCTACGAGCAGTACTTC. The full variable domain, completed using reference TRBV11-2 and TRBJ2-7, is EAGVAQSPRYKIIEKRQSVAFWCNPISGHATLYWYQQILGQGPKLLIQFQNNGVVDDSQLPKDRFSAERLKGVDSTLKIQPAKLEDSAVYLCASSPGTGFSYEQYFGPGTRLTVT.

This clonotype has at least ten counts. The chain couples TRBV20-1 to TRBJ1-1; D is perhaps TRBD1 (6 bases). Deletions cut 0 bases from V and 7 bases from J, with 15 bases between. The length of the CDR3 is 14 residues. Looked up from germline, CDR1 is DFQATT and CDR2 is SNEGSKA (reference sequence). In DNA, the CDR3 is TGCAGTGCTAGAGATTTAGCAGGGGTGCTTGAAGCTTTCTTT. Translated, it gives CSARDLAGVLEAFF.

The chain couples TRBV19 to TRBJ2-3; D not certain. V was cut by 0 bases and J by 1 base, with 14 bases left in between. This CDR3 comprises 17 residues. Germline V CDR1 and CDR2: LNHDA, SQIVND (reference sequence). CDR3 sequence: CASSIEGPRMRTDTQYF. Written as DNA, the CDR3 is TGTGCCAGTAGTATAGAAGGTCCGAGGATGCGCACAGATACGCAGTATTTT.

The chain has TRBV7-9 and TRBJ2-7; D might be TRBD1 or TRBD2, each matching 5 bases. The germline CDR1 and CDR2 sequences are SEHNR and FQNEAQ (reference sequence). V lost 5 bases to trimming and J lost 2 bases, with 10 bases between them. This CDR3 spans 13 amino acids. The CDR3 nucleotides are TGTGCCAGCAGCCTAGGGACCCCCTACGAGCAGTACTTC. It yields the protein CASSLGTPYEQYF. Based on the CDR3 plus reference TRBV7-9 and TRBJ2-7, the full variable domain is DTGVSQNPRHKITKRGQNVTFRCDPISEHNRLYWYRQTLGQGPEFLTYFQNEAQLEKSRLLSDRFSAERPKGSFSTLEIQRTEQGDSAMYLCASSLGTPYEQYFGPGTRLTVT.

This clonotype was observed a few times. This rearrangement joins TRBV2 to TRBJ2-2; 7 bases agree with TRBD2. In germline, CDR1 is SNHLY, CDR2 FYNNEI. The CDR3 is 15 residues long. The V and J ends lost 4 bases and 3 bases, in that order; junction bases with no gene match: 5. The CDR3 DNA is TGTGCCAGCAGTGTGGTGGGAGGGGACACCGGGGAGCTGTTTTTT. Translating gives CASSVVGGDTGELFF. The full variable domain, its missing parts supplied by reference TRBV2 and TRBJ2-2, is EPEVTQTPSHQVTQMGQEVILRCVPISNHLYFYWYRQILGQKVEFLVSFYNNEISEKSEIFDDQFSVERPDGSNFTLKIRSTKLEDSAMYFCASSVVGGDTGELFFGEGSRLTVL.

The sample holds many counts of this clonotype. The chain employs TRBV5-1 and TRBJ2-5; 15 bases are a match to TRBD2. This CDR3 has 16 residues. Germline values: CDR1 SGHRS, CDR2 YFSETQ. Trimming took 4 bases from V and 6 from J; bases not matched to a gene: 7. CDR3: CASSTGLAGGPKTQYF. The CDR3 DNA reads TGCGCCAGCAGCACAGGACTAGCGGGGGGGCCGAAGACCCAGTACTTC.

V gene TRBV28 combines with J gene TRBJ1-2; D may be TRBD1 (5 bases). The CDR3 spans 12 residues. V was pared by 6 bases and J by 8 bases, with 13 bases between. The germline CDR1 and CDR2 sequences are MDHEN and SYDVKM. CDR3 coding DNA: TGTGCCAGCAGATTACCCAGGGAGGGCTACACCTTC. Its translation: CASRLPREGYTF.

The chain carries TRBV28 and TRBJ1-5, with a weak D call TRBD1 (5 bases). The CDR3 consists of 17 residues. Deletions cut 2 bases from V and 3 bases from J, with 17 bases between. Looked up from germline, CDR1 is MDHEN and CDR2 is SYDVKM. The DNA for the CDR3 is TGTGCCAGCAGTTTACTGGTGGGGCACCCAAACAATCAGCCCCAGCATTTT. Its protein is CASSLLVGHPNNQPQHF.

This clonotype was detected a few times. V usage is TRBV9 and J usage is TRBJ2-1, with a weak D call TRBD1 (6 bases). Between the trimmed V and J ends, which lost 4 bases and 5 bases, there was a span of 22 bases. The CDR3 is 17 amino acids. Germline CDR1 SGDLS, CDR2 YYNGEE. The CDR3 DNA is TGTGCCAGCAGCAAGGGGAACGACAGGTGGCCTCACAATGAGCAGTTCTTC. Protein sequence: CASSKGNDRWPHNEQFF. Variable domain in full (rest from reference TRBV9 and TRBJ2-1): DSGVTQTPKHLITATGQRVTLRCSPRSGDLSVYWYQQSLDQGLQFLIQYYNGEERAKGNILERFSAQQFPDLHSELNLSSLELGDSALYFCASSKGNDRWPHNEQFFGPGTRLTVL.

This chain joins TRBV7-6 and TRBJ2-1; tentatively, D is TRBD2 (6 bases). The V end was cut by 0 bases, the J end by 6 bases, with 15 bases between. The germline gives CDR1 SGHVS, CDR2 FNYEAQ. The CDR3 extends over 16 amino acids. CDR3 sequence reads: CASSLARPGTSNEQFF. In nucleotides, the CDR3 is TGTGCCAGCAGCTTAGCCCGGCCCGGGACTTCCAATGAGCAGTTCTTC.

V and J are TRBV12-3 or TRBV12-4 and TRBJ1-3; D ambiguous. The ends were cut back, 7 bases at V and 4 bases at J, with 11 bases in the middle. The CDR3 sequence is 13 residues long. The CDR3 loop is CASTIGRGNTIYF. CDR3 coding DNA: TGTGCCAGCACGATAGGGCGCGGAAACACCATATATTTT.

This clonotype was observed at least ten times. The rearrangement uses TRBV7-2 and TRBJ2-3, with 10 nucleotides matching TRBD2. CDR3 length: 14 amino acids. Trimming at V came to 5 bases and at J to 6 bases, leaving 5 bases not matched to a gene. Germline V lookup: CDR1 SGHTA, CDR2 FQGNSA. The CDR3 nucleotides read TGTGCCAGCAGCCTAAGCGGGGGGGCGGATACGCAGTATTTT. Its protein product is CASSLSGGADTQYF.

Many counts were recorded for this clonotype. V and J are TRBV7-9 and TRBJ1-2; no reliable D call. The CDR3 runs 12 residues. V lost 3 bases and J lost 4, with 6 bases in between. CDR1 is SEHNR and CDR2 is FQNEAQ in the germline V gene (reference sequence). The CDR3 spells CASSFTTYGYTF. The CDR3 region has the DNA TGTGCCAGCAGCTTCACGACCTATGGCTACACCTTC.

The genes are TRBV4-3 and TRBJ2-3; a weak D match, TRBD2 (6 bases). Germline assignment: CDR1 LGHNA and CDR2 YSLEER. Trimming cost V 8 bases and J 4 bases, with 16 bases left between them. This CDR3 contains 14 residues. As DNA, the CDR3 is TGCGCCAGCCGACTAGTTACGACCGCAGATACGCAGTATTTT. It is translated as CASRLVTTADTQYF.

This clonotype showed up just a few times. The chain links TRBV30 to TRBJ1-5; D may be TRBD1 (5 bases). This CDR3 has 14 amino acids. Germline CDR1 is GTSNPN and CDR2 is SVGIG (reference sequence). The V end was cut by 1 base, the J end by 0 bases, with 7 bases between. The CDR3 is CAWSGGGSNQPQHF. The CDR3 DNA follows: TGTGCCTGGAGTGGGGGCGGTAGCAATCAGCCCCAGCATTTT.

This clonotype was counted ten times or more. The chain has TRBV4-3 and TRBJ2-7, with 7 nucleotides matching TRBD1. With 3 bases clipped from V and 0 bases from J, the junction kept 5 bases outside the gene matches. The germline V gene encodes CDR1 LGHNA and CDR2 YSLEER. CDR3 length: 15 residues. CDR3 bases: TGCGCCAGCAGCCAGATGACAGGGAGCTCCTACGAGCAGTACTTC. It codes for CASSQMTGSSYEQYF.

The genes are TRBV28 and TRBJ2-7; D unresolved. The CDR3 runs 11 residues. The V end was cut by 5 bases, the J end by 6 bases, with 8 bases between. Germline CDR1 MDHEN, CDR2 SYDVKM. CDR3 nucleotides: TGTGCCAGCAGTGGGCTTCTCGAGCAGTACTTC. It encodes CASSGLLEQYF.

For the CDR3, the DNA is TGTGCCAGCTCACCATCGGGCGCCTACGAGCAGTACTTC. Its protein is CASSPSGAYEQYF. This chain connects TRBV18 to TRBJ2-7; no reliable D call. The CDR3 sequence is 13 residues long. Germline V lookup: CDR1 KGHSH, CDR2 LQKENI. Trimming removed 2 bases at V and 2 bases at J, with 7 bases between.

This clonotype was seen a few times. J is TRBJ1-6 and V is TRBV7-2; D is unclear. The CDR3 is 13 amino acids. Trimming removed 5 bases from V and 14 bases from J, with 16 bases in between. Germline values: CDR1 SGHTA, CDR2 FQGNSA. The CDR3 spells CASSPGWRSALHF. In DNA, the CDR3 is TGTGCCAGCAGCCCGGGTTGGAGGTCAGCCCTCCACTTT. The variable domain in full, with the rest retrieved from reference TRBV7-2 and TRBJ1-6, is GAGVSQSPSNKVTEKGKDVELRCDPISGHTALYWYRQSLGQGLEFLIYFQGNSAPDKSGLPSDRFSAERTGGSVSTLTIQRTQQEDSAVYLCASSPGWRSALHFGNGTRLTVT.

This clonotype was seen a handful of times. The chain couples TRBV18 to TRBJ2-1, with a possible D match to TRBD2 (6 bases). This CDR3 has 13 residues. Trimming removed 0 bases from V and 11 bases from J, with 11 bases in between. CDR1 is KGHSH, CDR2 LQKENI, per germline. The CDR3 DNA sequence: TGTGCCAGCTCACCACCCGTGCGGGATCAGCAGTTCTTC. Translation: CASSPPVRDQQFF.

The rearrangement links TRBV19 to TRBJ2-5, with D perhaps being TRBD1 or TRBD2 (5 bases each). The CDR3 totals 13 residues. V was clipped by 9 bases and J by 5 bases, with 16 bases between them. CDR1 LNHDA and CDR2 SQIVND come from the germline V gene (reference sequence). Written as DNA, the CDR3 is TGTGCCAGCCGGGACGACGCAGGGGAGACCCAGTACTTC. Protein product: CASRDDAGETQYF.

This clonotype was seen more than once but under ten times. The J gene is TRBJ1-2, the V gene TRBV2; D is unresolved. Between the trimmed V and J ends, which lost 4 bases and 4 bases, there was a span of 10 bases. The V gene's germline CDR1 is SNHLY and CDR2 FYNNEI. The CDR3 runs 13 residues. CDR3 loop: CASSAEQAYGYTF. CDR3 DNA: TGTGCCAGCAGTGCCGAGCAGGCCTATGGCTACACCTTC. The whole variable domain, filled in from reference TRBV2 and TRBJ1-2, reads EPEVTQTPSHQVTQMGQEVILRCVPISNHLYFYWYRQILGQKVEFLVSFYNNEISEKSEIFDDQFSVERPDGSNFTLKIRSTKLEDSAMYFCASSAEQAYGYTFGSGTRLTVV.

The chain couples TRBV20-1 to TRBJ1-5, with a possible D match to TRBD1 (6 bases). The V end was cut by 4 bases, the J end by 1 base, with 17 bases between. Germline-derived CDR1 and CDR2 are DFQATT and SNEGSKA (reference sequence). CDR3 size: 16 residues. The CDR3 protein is CSAIRGNLLSNQPQHF. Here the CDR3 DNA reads TGCAGTGCTATCAGGGGCAATCTCCTAAGCAATCAGCCCCAGCATTTT.

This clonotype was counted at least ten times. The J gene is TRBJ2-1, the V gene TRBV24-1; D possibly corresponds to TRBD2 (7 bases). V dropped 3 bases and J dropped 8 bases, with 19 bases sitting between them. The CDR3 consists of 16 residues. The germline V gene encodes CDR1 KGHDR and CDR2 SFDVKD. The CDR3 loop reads CATSDQQGGVSDEQFF. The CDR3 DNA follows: TGTGCCACCAGTGATCAACAGGGAGGGGTCTCGGATGAGCAGTTCTTC.

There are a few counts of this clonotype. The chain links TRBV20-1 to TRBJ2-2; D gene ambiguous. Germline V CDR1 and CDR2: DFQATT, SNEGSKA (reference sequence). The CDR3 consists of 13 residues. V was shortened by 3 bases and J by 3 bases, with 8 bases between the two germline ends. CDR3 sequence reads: CSASRTHTGELFF. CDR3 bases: TGCAGTGCTAGCCGGACCCACACCGGGGAGCTGTTTTTT.